Sequencing of this TCR beta chain was carried out in a study of somatic mutations in cytotoxic T cells in rheumatoid arthritis. Study conclusions and caveats: Each of about an eighth of the 65 patients had a largest CD8+ clone that made up more than 20% of CD8+ cells. Measurement of CD8+ T-cell clonality revealed no significant difference between rheumatoid arthritis patients and age-matched healthy controls.

Method: immunoSEQ multiplex PCR; TCRdb's copy keeps in-frame clones and lacks some. The sample shows about 23,000 clones, 80% to 90% of them seen only once. Only a few counts were recorded for this clone. Its antigen is currently unknown. Sequenced: CD8+ T cells sorted from blood. The origin of this receptor is an adult with rheumatoid arthritis.

CDR3 residues: CASSQGANYGYTF. The DNA for the CDR3 is TGTGCCAGCAGCCAGGGCGCTAACTATGGCTACACCTTC. J is TRBJ1-2 and V is TRBV14; no clear D gene. V gave up 3 bases and J gave up 0 bases, with 5 bases separating them. The CDR3 covers 13 residues. The germline V gene encodes CDR1 SGHDN and CDR2 FVKESK.